The sequence of this T cell receptor (beta chain) was determined in a study of glioma-infiltrating T cells. Study-wide results and caveats: Tissue-blood divergence was below expectation in non-neoplastic patients, above in gliomas. Very few CDR3 sequences were shared between tissue and blood.

This clonotype was observed many times. Its antigen is not known. The iRepertoire nested amplicon-rescue multiplex PCR amplified TCR alpha and beta CDR3s from RNA. For one-step reverse transcription and amplification, roughly 95-450 ng of tissue mRNA or PBMC total RNA was used. TCRdb redid the calling of the multiplex PCR reads with MiXCR, one entry per CDR3 protein. The table has 100,000 to 150,000 distinct CDR3 sequences, more than 20% seen once. The germline V and J ends were trimmed by 0 bases and 6 bases, with 6 bases remaining between them. The germline V gene has CDR1 MNHEY and CDR2 SMNVEV (reference sequence). The CDR3 has 13 amino acids.

The sequencing input was glioma tissue, nonneoplastic brain tissue, or PBMCs (not recorded which). The chain has TRBV27 and TRBJ1-5; D not certain. The sequence came from a human donor with low-grade glioma or glioblastoma, undergoing nonglioma brain surgery, or in good health (not recorded which). The DNA of the CDR3 is TGTGCCAGCAGTTTATCGGGAGGTCAGCCCCAGCATTTT. This codes for CASSLSGGQPQHF.